This T cell receptor beta chain was sequenced for a study of T-cell reconstitution after alpha-beta-depleted transplantation in children. This clonotype turned up a few times. TCRbeta library construction was performed incorporating unique molecular identifiers. MiXCR, run by TCRdb on the PCR reads, gives a single entry per CDR3 protein. The sample consists of 75,000 to 90,000 distinct CDR3 sequences, roughly 15% of them appearing once. The TCR comes from a male patient between 2 and 10 years old who had a stem cell transplant for acute lymphoblastic leukemia, so the T cells may come from the graft donor. The source was PBMCs, mostly from graft donor cells, collected 180 days after TCRalphabeta/CD19-depleted stem cell transplant.

CDR3 amino acids: CASRTNRQDGYTF. The CDR3, as DNA: TGTGCCAGCAGGACAAACAGGCAGGATGGCTACACCTTC. The chain links TRBV7-9 to TRBJ1-2; D may be TRBD1 (5 bases). The CDR3 is 13 amino acids. V was shortened by 6 bases and J by 6 bases, with 14 bases between the two germline ends. CDR1 is SEHNR, CDR2 FQNEAQ, per germline (reference sequence).